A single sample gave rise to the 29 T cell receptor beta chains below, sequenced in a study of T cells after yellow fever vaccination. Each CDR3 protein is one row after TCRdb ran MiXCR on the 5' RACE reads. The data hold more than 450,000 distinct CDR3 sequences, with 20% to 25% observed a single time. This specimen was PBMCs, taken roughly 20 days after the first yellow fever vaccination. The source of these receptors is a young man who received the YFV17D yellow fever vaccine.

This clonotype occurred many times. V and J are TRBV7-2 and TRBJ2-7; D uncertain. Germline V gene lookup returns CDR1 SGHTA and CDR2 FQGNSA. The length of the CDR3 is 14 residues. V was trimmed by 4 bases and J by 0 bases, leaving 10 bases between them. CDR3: CASSSTAGSYEQYF. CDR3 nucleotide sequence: TGTGCCAGCAGCTCCACAGCAGGCTCCTACGAGCAGTACTTC.

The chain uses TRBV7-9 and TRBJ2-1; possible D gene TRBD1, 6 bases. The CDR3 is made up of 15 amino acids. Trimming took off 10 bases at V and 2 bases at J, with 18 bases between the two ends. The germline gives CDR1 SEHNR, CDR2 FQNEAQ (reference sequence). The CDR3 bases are TGTGCCACGGGGACAACTGGCGGGCCCTACAATGAGCAGTTCTTC. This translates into CATGTTGGPYNEQFF.

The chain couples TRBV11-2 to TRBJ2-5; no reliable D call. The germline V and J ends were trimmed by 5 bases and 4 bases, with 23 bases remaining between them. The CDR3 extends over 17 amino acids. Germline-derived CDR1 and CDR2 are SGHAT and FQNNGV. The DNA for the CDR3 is TGTGCCAGCAGCGCCCTACTTAGACCGATTACCCGAGAGACCCAGTACTTC. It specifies CASSALLRPITRETQYF.

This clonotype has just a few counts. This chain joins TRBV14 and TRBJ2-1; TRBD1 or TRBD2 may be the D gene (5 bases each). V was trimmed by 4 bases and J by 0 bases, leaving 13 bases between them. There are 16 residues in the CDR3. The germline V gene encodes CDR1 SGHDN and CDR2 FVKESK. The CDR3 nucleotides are TGTGCCAGCAGCCCGAGGGACCTCAGCTCCTACAATGAGCAGTTCTTC. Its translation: CASSPRDLSSYNEQFF. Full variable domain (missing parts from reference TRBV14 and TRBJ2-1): EAGVTQFPSHSVIEKGQTVTLRCDPISGHDNLYWYRRVMGKEIKFLLHFVKESKQDESGMPNNRFLAERTGGTYSTLKVQPAELEDSGVYFCASSPRDLSSYNEQFFGPGTRLTVL.

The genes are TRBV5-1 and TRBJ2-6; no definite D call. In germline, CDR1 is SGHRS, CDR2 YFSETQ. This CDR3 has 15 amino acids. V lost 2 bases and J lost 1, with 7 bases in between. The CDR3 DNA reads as TGCGCCAGCAGCTTATTAGCATCTGGGGCCAACGTCCTGACTTTC. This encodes CASSLLASGANVLTF.

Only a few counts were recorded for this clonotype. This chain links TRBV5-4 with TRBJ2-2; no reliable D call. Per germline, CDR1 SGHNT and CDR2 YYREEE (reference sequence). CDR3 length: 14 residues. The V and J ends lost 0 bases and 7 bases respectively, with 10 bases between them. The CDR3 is CASSLGSRLGELFF. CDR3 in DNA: TGTGCCAGCAGCTTGGGCTCTAGACTCGGGGAGCTGTTTTTT. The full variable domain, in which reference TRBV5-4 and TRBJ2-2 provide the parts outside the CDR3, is ETGVTQSPTHLIKTRGQQVTLRCSSQSGHNTVSWYQQALGQGPQFIFQYYREEENGRGNFPPRFSGLQFPNYSSELNVNALELDDSALYLCASSLGSRLGELFFGEGSRLTVL.

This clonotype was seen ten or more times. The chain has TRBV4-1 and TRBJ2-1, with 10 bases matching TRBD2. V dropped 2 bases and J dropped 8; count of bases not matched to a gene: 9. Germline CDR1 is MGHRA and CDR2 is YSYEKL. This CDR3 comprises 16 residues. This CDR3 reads CASSQPAGGLLDEQFF. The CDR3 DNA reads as TGCGCCAGCAGCCAACCAGCGGGGGGGCTCTTGGATGAGCAGTTCTTC.

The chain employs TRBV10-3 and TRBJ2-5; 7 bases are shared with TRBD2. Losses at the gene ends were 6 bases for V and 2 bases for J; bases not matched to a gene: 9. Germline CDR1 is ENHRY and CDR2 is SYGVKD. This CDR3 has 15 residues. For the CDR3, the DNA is TGTGCCATCAGCTTTGGCGGGGGAGGGCAAGAGACCCAGTACTTC. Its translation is CAISFGGGGQETQYF.

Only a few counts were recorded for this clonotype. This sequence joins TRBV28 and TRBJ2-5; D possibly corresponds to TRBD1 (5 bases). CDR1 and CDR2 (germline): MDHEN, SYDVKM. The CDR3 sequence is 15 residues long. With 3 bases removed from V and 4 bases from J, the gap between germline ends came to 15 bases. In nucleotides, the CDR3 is TGTGCCAGCAGTTTCGTCGGCACAGGCAGAGAGACCCAGTACTTC. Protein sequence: CASSFVGTGRETQYF.

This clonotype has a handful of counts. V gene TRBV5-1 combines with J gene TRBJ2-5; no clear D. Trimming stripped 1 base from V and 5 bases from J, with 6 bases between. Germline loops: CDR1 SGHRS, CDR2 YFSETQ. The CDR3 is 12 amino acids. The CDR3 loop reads CASSLNWETQYF. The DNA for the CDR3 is TGCGCCAGCAGCTTGAACTGGGAGACCCAGTACTTC.

Written as DNA, the CDR3 is TGCGCCAGTTCGGGACAGGGGGAAGATACGCAGTATTTT. Translating gives CASSGQGEDTQYF. The genes are TRBV5-1 and TRBJ2-3, with TRBD1 identical over 11 bases. CDR3 size: 13 residues. The germline V gene encodes CDR1 SGHRS and CDR2 YFSETQ. With 8 bases clipped from V and 5 bases from J, the junction kept 4 bases outside the gene matches.

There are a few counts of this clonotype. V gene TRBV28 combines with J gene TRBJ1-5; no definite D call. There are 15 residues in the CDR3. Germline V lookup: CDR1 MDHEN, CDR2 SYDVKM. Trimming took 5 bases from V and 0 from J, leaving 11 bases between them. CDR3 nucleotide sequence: TGTGCCAGCAGTCCCCCGACTTATAGCAATCAGCCCCAGCATTTT. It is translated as CASSPPTYSNQPQHF. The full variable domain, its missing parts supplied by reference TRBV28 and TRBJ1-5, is DVKVTQSSRYLVKRTGEKVFLECVQDMDHENMFWYRQDPGLGLRLIYFSYDVKMKEKGDIPEGYSVSREKKERFSLILESASTNQTSMYLCASSPPTYSNQPQHFGDGTRLSIL.

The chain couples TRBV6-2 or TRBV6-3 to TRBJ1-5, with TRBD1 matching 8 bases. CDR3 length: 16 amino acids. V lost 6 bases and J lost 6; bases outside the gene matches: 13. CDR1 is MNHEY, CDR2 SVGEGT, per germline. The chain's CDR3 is CASSLRTTGVGQPQHF. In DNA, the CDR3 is TGTGCCAGCAGCCTACGGACGACAGGGGTGGGTCAGCCCCAGCATTTT.

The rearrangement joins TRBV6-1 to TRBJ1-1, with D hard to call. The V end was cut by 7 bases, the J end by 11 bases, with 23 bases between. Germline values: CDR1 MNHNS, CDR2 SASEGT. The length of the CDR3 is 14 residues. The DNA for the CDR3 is TGTGCCAGCATCGAAATTGGAGGGATCGTGCGGGCTTTCTTT. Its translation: CASIEIGGIVRAFF.

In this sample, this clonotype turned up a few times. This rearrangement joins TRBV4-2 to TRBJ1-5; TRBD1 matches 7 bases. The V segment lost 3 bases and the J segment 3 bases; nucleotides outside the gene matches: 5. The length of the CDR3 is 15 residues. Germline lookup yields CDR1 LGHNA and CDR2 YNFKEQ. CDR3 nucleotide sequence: TGTGCCAGCAGCCAGAACGGACAGGACAATCAGCCCCAGCATTTT. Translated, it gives CASSQNGQDNQPQHF.

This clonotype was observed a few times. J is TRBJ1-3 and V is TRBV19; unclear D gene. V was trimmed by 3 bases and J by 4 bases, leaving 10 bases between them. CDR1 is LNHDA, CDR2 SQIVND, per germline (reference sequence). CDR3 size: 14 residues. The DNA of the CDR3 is TGTGCCAGTAGTATGGCAGTAACAGGAAACACCATATATTTT. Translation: CASSMAVTGNTIYF.

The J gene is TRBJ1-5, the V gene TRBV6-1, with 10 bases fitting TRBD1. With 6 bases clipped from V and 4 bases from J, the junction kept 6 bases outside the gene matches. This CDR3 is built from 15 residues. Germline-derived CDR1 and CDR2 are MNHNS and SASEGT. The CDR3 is CASSPRTGGNQPQHF. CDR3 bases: TGTGCCAGCAGCCCGAGGACAGGGGGGAATCAGCCCCAGCATTTT.

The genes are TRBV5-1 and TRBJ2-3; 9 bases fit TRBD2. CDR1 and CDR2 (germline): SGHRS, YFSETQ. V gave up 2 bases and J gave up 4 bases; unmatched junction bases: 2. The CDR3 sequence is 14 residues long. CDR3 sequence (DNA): TGCGCCAGCAGCTTCTGGACTAGCGCAGATACGCAGTATTTT. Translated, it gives CASSFWTSADTQYF.

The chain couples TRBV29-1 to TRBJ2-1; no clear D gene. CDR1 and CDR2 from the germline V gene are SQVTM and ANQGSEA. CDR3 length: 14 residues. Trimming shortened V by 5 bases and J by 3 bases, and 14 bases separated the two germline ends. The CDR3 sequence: CSVTAPPLYNEQFF. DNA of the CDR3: TGCAGCGTTACCGCACCTCCCCTCTACAATGAGCAGTTCTTC.

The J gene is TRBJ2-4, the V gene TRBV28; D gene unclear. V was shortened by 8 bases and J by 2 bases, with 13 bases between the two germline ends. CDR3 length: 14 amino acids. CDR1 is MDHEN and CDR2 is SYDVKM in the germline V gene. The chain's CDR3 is CASGQVLSKNIQYF. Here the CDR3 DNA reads TGTGCCAGCGGTCAGGTACTATCCAAAAACATTCAGTACTTC.

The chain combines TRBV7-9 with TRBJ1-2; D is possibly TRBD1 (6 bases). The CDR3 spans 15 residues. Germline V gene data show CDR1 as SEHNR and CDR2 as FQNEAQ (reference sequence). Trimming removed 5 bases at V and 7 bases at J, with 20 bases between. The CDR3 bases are TGTGCCAGCAGCCCCACAGGGACTAAGGTCATTGGCTACACCTTC. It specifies CASSPTGTKVIGYTF.

CDR3 nucleotide sequence: TGTGCCAGCAGTCGCTCAGACAGCGGGGAGACCCAGTACTTC. Translating it yields CASSRSDSGETQYF. This chain joins TRBV12-3 or TRBV12-4 and TRBJ2-5; perhaps TRBD2 as D (6 bases). Trimming took 5 bases from V and 5 from J, leaving 15 bases between them. This CDR3 has 14 amino acids.

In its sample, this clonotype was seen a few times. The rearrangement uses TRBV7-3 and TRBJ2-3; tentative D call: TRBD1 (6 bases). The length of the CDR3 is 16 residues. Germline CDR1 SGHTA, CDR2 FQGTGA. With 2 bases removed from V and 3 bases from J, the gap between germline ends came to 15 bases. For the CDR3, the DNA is TGTGCCAGCAGCTTATCCCCAGGGGTTGGGACAGATACGCAGTATTTT. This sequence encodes CASSLSPGVGTDTQYF.

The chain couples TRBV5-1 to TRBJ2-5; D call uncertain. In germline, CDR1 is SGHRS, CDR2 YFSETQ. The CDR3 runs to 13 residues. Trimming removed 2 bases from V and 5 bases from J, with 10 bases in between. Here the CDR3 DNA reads TGCGCCAGCAGCTTACTGGAGAGGGAGACCCAGTACTTC. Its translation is CASSLLERETQYF.

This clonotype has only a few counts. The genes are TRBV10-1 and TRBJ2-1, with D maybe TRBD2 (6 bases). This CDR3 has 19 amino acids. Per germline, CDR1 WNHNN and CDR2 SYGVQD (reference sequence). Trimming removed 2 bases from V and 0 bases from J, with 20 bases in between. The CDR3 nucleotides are TGCGCCAGCAGTGAGGGGCCCTCTGGCGGGGCCCCCTCCTACAATGAGCAGTTCTTC. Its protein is CASSEGPSGGAPSYNEQFF.

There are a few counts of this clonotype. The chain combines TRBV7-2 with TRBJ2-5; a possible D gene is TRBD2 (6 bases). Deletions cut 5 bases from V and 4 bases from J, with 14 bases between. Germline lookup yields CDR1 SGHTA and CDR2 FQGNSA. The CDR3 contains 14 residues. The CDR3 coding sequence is TGTGCCAGCAGCCTCGGGAGCCTCCTAGAGACCCAGTACTTC. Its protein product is CASSLGSLLETQYF.

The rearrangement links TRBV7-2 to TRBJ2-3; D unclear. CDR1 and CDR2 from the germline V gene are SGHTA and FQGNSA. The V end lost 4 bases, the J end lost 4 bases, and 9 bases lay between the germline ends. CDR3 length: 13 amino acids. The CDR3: CASSSPGADTQYF. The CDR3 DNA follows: TGTGCCAGCAGCTCCCCTGGGGCAGATACGCAGTATTTT.

CDR3 in DNA: TGCGCCAGCAGCTTGGGAGCCACAATCCAAGAGACCCAGTACTTC. It yields the protein CASSLGATIQETQYF. J is TRBJ2-5 and V is TRBV5-1; D is unclear. V was cut by 0 bases and J by 1 base, with 10 bases left in between. The length of the CDR3 is 15 residues. CDR1 and CDR2 from the germline V gene are SGHRS and YFSETQ.

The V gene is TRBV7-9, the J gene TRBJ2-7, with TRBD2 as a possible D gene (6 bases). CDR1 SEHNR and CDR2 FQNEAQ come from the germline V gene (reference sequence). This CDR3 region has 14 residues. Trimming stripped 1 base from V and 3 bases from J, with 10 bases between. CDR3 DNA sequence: TGTGCCAGCAGCTTAGATTACGGGGGCTACGAGCAGTACTTC. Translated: CASSLDYGGYEQYF.